Listed here are 32 T cell receptor beta chains from one sample, sequenced in a study of T cells in Graves' hyperthyroidism and ophthalmopathy. RNA transcripts yielded amplified TCR beta CDR3 regions. The HTBI primer set was used in a first-round RT-PCR of the TCR CDR3. TCRdb ran MiXCR on the multiplex PCR reads and lists one entry per CDR3 protein. The sample has more than 450,000 distinct CDR3 sequences, 15% to 20% seen once; the top ten hold 47%. Sample: blood. These receptors were obtained from a middle-aged man with Graves' ophthalmopathy.

V and J are TRBV7-9 and TRBJ2-7; TRBD1 might be the D (5 bases). Trimming left V 5 bases short and J 4 bases short, with 9 bases between. From germline, CDR1 is SEHNR and CDR2 FQNEAQ (reference sequence). This CDR3 has 12 amino acids. CDR3 in DNA: TGTGCCAGCAGCCCAGGGTGGTACGAGCAGTACTTC. Encoded protein: CASSPGWYEQYF.

Ten or more counts support this clonotype. The V and J genes are TRBV20-1 and TRBJ2-3; tentative D call: TRBD1 (5 bases). In germline, CDR1 is DFQATT, CDR2 SNEGSKA (reference sequence). This CDR3 has 15 residues. V was pared by 6 bases and J by 1 base, with 17 bases between. The CDR3 reads CSAADRSRGTDTQYF. CDR3 DNA: TGCAGTGCCGCAGACCGGAGCAGGGGCACAGATACGCAGTATTTT.

This clonotype was observed at least ten times. This rearrangement joins TRBV28 to TRBJ2-7; D call uncertain. Looked up from germline, CDR1 is MDHEN and CDR2 is SYDVKM. The length of the CDR3 is 12 residues. Trimming took 6 bases from V and 1 from J, leaving 7 bases between them. The CDR3 region is CASRPGSYEQYF. Here the CDR3 DNA reads TGTGCCAGCAGGCCTGGGTCCTACGAGCAGTACTTC.

The chain couples TRBV5-4 to TRBJ2-7, with 7 bases lining up with TRBD1. The CDR3 extends over 14 amino acids. Germline V gene data show CDR1 as SGHNT and CDR2 as YYREEE (reference sequence). With 0 bases clipped from V and 6 bases from J, the junction kept 6 bases outside the gene matches. The CDR3 is CASSLEQGSLEQYF. CDR3 nucleotides: TGTGCCAGCAGCTTGGAACAGGGGAGCCTCGAGCAGTACTTC.

This clonotype has only a few counts. The rearrangement uses TRBV12-3 or TRBV12-4 and TRBJ1-2; 7 nucleotides align to TRBD1. The CDR3 length is 14 residues. The junction had 8 bases not matched to a gene; V was cut back by 6 bases and J by 4 bases. CDR3 sequence reads: CASRAGGFPYGYTF. In DNA, the CDR3 is TGTGCCAGCAGAGCAGGGGGTTTCCCCTATGGCTACACCTTC.

Ten or more counts support this clonotype. The V call is TRBV7-8, the J call TRBJ2-1; 7 bases match TRBD2. CDR1 is SGHVS and CDR2 is FQNEAQ in the germline V gene. The V segment lost 5 bases and the J segment 5 bases; nucleotides outside the gene matches: 15. The CDR3 length is 17 residues. As DNA, the CDR3 is TGTGCCAGCAGCGGGCGACTAGCAGGGAGTCCGGACAATGAGCAGTTCTTC. This gives the protein CASSGRLAGSPDNEQFF.

There are many counts of this clonotype. The chain has TRBV18 and TRBJ2-5; no definite D call. The CDR3 loop spans 13 amino acids. Germline values: CDR1 KGHSH, CDR2 LQKENI. Trimming took off 2 bases at V and 0 bases at J, with 4 bases between the two ends. CDR3 nucleotide sequence: TGTGCCAGCTCACCAATGTACCAAGAGACCCAGTACTTC. Encoded protein: CASSPMYQETQYF.

This clonotype appeared many times. The chain recombines TRBV2 with TRBJ2-7, with 11 bases aligning to TRBD2. This CDR3 is built from 15 residues. The junction had 5 bases not matched to a gene; V was cut back by 6 bases and J by 1 base. Per the germline V gene, CDR1 is SNHLY and CDR2 is FYNNEI. The CDR3: CASSEGLADSYEQYF. The CDR3 nucleotides read TGTGCCAGCAGCGAGGGACTAGCGGATTCCTACGAGCAGTACTTC.

The rearrangement uses TRBV30 and TRBJ2-1; D is perhaps TRBD2 (6 bases). Trimming took off 4 bases at V and 7 bases at J, with 8 bases between the two ends. Germline-derived CDR1 and CDR2 are GTSNPN and SVGIG (reference sequence). The CDR3 runs 11 residues. CDR3 nucleotides: TGTGCCTGGATTAGCGGAAATGAGCAGTTCTTC. This codes for CAWISGNEQFF.

This clonotype showed up many times. The chain couples TRBV7-3 to TRBJ1-1; the D gene is possibly TRBD1 (6 bases). The CDR3 consists of 11 residues. Trimming took 11 bases from V and 4 from J, leaving 11 bases between them. Per the germline V gene, CDR1 is SGHTA and CDR2 is FQGTGA. The CDR3 is CASQGVTEAFF. The CDR3 bases are TGTGCCTCACAGGGTGTCACTGAAGCTTTCTTT.

This chain uses TRBV20-1 with TRBJ2-6; possible D gene TRBD2, 5 bases. The CDR3 runs 15 residues. Trimming took off 6 bases at V and 4 bases at J, with 16 bases between the two ends. Germline V lookup: CDR1 DFQATT, CDR2 SNEGSKA (reference sequence). The CDR3 sequence is CSAPPVGVGANVLTF. CDR3 DNA: TGCAGTGCCCCCCCCGTCGGGGTCGGGGCCAACGTCCTGACTTTC.

The gene calls are TRBV10-3 and TRBJ2-1; D not resolved. CDR1 and CDR2 (germline): ENHRY, SYGVKD. There are 16 residues in the CDR3. Deletions cut 2 bases from V and 2 bases from J, with 13 bases between. CDR3 coding DNA: TGTGCCATCAGTGAGGGAATATTGCGCCCCTACAATGAGCAGTTCTTC. Translating it yields CAISEGILRPYNEQFF.

The V and J genes are TRBV10-3 and TRBJ1-2, with a tentative D call TRBD1 (5 bases). The germline V gene has CDR1 ENHRY and CDR2 SYGVKD. V was shortened by 4 bases and J by 5 bases, with 11 bases between the two germline ends. CDR3 length equals 13 residues. The CDR3 coding sequence is TGTGCCATCAGTGCGGGACGGACATATGGCTACACCTTC. This codes for CAISAGRTYGYTF.

This rearrangement joins TRBV10-3 to TRBJ2-1, with D possibly TRBD2 on 5 matching bases. With 8 bases removed from V and 8 bases from J, the gap between germline ends came to 10 bases. Germline V gives CDR1 ENHRY, CDR2 SYGVKD. This CDR3 is 11 amino acids long. The CDR3 protein is CAIGGAYEQFF. DNA of the CDR3: TGTGCCATCGGAGGCGCCTATGAGCAGTTCTTC.

This clonotype was counted at least ten times. The CDR3 coding sequence is TGTGCCAGCAGTTTTATGTACAATGAGCAGTTCTTC. It encodes CASSFMYNEQFF. J is TRBJ2-1 and V is TRBV12-3 or TRBV12-4; D remains ambiguous. Trimming removed 3 bases from V and 4 bases from J, with 4 bases in between. This CDR3 region has 12 residues.

This clonotype has a handful of counts. This chain uses TRBV28 with TRBJ1-2, with a tentative D call TRBD1 (5 bases). Germline CDR1 and CDR2: MDHEN and SYDVKM. The CDR3 totals 15 residues. Trimming shortened V by 7 bases and J by 4 bases, and 19 bases separated the two germline ends. Written as DNA, the CDR3 is TGTGCCAGCACCCCATCCGGGGCAGTTGTCTATGGCTACACCTTC. This sequence encodes CASTPSGAVVYGYTF.

The sample holds a few counts of this clonotype. The chain links TRBV6-1 to TRBJ1-5; D ambiguous. With 6 bases removed from V and 0 bases from J, the gap between germline ends came to 15 bases. This CDR3 has 16 amino acids. Germline V lookup: CDR1 MNHNS, CDR2 SASEGT. CDR3 in amino acids: CASSPFSHNSNQPQHF. The CDR3, as DNA: TGTGCCAGCAGCCCCTTTAGCCATAATAGCAATCAGCCCCAGCATTTT.

The chain employs TRBV5-6 and TRBJ1-1; possible D gene TRBD1, 6 bases. In germline, CDR1 is SGHDT, CDR2 YYEEEE. Trimming removed 4 bases at V and 4 bases at J, with 14 bases between. This CDR3 is 14 amino acids long. As DNA, the CDR3 is TGTGCCAGCAGCGGGAGGGACAAGGCCACTGAAGCTTTCTTT. Translation: CASSGRDKATEAFF. The whole variable domain, filled in from reference TRBV5-6 and TRBJ1-1, reads DAGVTQSPTHLIKTRGQQVTLRCSPKSGHDTVSWYQQALGQGPQFIFQYYEEEERQRGNFPDRFSGHQFPNYSSELNVNALLLGDSALYLCASSGRDKATEAFFGQGTRLTVV.

The chain recombines TRBV9 with TRBJ2-3; 12 bases fit TRBD2. The CDR3 length is 16 residues. CDR1 and CDR2 from the germline V gene are SGDLS and YYNGEE. The J segment lost 2 bases and the V segment lost 4 bases, leaving 5 bases of the junction unmatched. The CDR3: CASSPRLAGVTDTQYF. For the CDR3, the DNA is TGTGCCAGCAGCCCACGACTAGCGGGGGTCACAGATACGCAGTATTTT.

V gene TRBV5-1 combines with J gene TRBJ1-2, with TRBD1 matching 9 bases. The germline gives CDR1 SGHRS, CDR2 YFSETQ. V lost 3 bases and J lost 8; bases outside the gene matches: 5. The CDR3 has 13 amino acids. The CDR3 loop reads CASSSTGGWGYTF. CDR3 nucleotide sequence: TGCGCCAGCAGCTCGACAGGGGGATGGGGCTACACCTTC.

The chain combines TRBV25-1 with TRBJ2-3; 10 nucleotides align to TRBD2. This CDR3 has 16 amino acids. Germline lookup yields CDR1 MGHDK and CDR2 SYGVNS. V lost 4 bases and J lost 3; bases outside the gene matches: 7. This CDR3 reads CASSAYLAGETDTQYF. CDR3 sequence (DNA): TGTGCCAGCAGTGCTTATCTAGCGGGAGAGACAGATACGCAGTATTTT.

This clonotype was seen more than once but under ten times. The chain couples TRBV15 to TRBJ1-5; 7 positions match TRBD1. There are 15 residues in the CDR3. The V gene end was trimmed by 0 bases and the J gene end by 3 bases; junction bases not matched to a gene: 2. Looked up from germline, CDR1 is LNHNV and CDR2 is YYDKDF (reference sequence). The CDR3 bases are TGTGCCACCAGCAGAGAACAGGGGTACAATCAGCCCCAGCATTTT. This codes for CATSREQGYNQPQHF.

The genes are TRBV7-2 and TRBJ2-7, with a weak D call TRBD2 (6 bases). Germline CDR1 reads SGHTA; CDR2 reads FQGNSA. Deletions cut 2 bases from V and 2 bases from J, with 16 bases between. CDR3 length: 16 amino acids. In DNA form, the CDR3 reads TGTGCCAGCAGCTTACACTCTCGCGGGGCGACCTACGAGCAGTACTTC. This gives the protein CASSLHSRGATYEQYF.

This clonotype was seen ten or more times. The J gene is TRBJ1-1, the V gene TRBV3-1, with D perhaps TRBD1 (6 bases). The V and J ends lost 5 bases and 10 bases respectively, with 23 bases between them. CDR1 and CDR2 (germline): LGHDT, YNNKEL (reference sequence). The CDR3 length is 15 residues. CDR3 bases: TGTGCCAGCAGCTTCCCCCAGGGGCAGGGGAGGCGAGCTTTCTTT. Translated, it gives CASSFPQGQGRRAFF. The variable domain in full, completed from reference TRBV3-1 and TRBJ1-1, reads DTAVSQTPKYLVTQMGNDKSIKCEQNLGHDTMYWYKQDSKKFLKIMFSYNNKELIINETVPNRFSPKSPDKAHLNLHINSLELGDSAVYFCASSFPQGQGRRAFFGQGTRLTVV.

This clonotype was counted ten times or more. This chain joins TRBV20-1 and TRBJ2-1; the match to TRBD2 covers 7 bases. The CDR3 loop spans 15 amino acids. The V segment lost 0 bases and the J segment 12 bases; nucleotides outside the gene matches: 14. Germline lookup yields CDR1 DFQATT and CDR2 SNEGSKA (reference sequence). The CDR3 coding sequence is TGCAGTGCTAGAGATCCTAGCGGCCCTAAAGATGGGCAGTTCTTC. Translated, it gives CSARDPSGPKDGQFF.

This clonotype was observed at least ten times. The CDR3 spells CASLGQGYEQYF. DNA for the CDR3: TGTGCCAGCCTGGGACAGGGCTACGAGCAGTACTTC. The chain employs TRBV27 and TRBJ2-7; 9 positions match TRBD1. This CDR3 spans 12 amino acids. J was trimmed by 3 bases and V by 8 bases; bases with no gene match: 2. Germline V gives CDR1 MNHEY, CDR2 SMNVEV (reference sequence).

This chain uses TRBV30 with TRBJ2-1; 12 bases fit TRBD2. The CDR3 covers 15 residues. Germline V gives CDR1 GTSNPN, CDR2 SVGIG (reference sequence). J gave up 9 bases and V 4 bases, and 10 bases lay outside the gene matches. DNA of the CDR3: TGTGCCTGGAAAAGGCTAGCGGGAGGGCCTGGTGAGCAGTTCTTC. Translating gives CAWKRLAGGPGEQFF.

There are many counts of this clonotype. The chain carries TRBV2 and TRBJ2-1, with 7 bases that match TRBD2. CDR1 SNHLY and CDR2 FYNNEI come from the germline V gene. The CDR3 is 14 residues long. Trimming cost V 9 bases and J 7 bases; bases outside gene matches: 12. The CDR3 bases are TGTGCCAGGAGACTCCTTAGGGAGGGGAATGAGCAGTTCTTC. Amino acid sequence: CARRLLREGNEQFF.

The genes are TRBV20-1 and TRBJ1-2; TRBD1 matches at 11 bases. The CDR3 runs to 16 residues. Germline V gene sequence: CDR1 DFQATT, CDR2 SNEGSKA (reference sequence). J was trimmed by 5 bases and V by 0 bases; bases with no gene match: 8. As DNA, the CDR3 is TGCAGTGCTAGAGACCCGAAGGACAGGGGGCTGTATGGCTACACCTTC. Translated: CSARDPKDRGLYGYTF.

About this clonotype itself: With a much larger clone just one base away, this may be a read error. The final CDR3 position lacks the conserved phenylalanine or tryptophan, pointing to a likely read error. V and J are TRBV28 and TRBJ1-2; 12 nucleotides align to TRBD1. The CDR3 totals 15 residues. Germline V gene sequence: CDR1 MDHEN, CDR2 SYDVKM. With V trimmed by 6 bases and J by 4 bases, 6 bases remained unmatched. CDR3 bases: TGTGCCAGCAGGGGGGGACAGGGGGCCCCCTATGGCTACACCCTC. Protein: CASRGGQGAPYGYTL.

This clonotype was counted many times. The genes are TRBV20-1 and TRBJ1-1; D is uncertain. Germline CDR1 is DFQATT and CDR2 is SNEGSKA (reference sequence). This CDR3 is built from 16 residues. Trimming stripped 3 bases from V and 3 bases from J, with 20 bases between. Written as DNA, the CDR3 is TGCAGTGCTAGTGTTGGGAGATATGGGTGGGACACTGAAGCTTTCTTT. This encodes CSASVGRYGWDTEAFF.

This clonotype was recorded many times. The rearrangement links TRBV4-1 to TRBJ2-3, with 8 nucleotides matching TRBD2. The CDR3 is 17 amino acids. Germline lookup yields CDR1 MGHRA and CDR2 YSYEKL. V lost 4 bases and J lost 4; bases outside the gene matches: 13. This chain's CDR3 is CASSLAVGGVPSDTQYF. CDR3 nucleotide sequence: TGCGCCAGCAGCCTAGCGGTCGGGGGGGTTCCATCAGATACGCAGTATTTT.